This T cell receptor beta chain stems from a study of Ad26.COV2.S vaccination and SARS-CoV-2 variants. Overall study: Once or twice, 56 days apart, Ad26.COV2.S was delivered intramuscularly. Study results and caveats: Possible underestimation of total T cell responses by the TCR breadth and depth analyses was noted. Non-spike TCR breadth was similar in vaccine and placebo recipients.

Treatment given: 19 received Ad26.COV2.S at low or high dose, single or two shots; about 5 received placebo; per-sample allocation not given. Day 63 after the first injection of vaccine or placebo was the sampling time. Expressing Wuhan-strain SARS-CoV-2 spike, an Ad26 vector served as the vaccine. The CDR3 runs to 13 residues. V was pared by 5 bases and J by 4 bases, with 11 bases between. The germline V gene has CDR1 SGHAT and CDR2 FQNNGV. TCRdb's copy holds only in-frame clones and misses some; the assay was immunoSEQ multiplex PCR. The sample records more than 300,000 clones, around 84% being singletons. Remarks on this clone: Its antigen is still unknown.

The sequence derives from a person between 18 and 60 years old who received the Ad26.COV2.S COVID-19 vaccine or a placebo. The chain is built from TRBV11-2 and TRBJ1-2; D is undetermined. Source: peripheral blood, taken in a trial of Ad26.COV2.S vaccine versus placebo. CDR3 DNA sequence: TGTGCCAGCAGCCCTTCAGAGGGCTATGGCTACACCTTC. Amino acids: CASSPSEGYGYTF.